This entry is about one T cell receptor (beta chain). This sample is drawn from a study of blood T cell repertoires in COVID-19. Study as a whole: Collection of acute and convalescent COVID-19 samples took place in the United States, Italy and Spain.

The V gene lost 3 bases and the J gene lost 9 bases, with 6 bases spanning the gap. Germline CDR1 SGHDT, CDR2 YYEEEE. The CDR3 covers 11 residues. Libraries were prepared by immunoSEQ multiplex PCR; TCRdb keeps only in-frame clonotypes and omits some of them. The sample contains approximately 300,000 clones, nearly 90% of which appear only once. The chain uses TRBV5-6 and TRBJ2-2, with D uncertain. The specimen sequenced was PBMCs or T cells enriched from blood (not recorded which). The origin of this receptor is a woman aged 25 to 39 who had recovered from COVID-19. The CDR3 reads CASSSPRELFF. The CDR3 DNA reads as TGTGCCAGCAGCTCCCCCAGGGAGCTGTTTTTT.